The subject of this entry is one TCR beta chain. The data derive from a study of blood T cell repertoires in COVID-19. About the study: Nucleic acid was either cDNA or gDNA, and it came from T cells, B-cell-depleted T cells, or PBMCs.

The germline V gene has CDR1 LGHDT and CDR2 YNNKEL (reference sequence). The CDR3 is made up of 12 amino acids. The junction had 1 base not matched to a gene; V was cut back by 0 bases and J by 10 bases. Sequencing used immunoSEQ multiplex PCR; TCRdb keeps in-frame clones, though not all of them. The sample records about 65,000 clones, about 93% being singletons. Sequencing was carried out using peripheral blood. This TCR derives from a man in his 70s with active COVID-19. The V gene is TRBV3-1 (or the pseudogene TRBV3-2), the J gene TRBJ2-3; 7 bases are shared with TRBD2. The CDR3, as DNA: TGTGCCAGCAGCCAAGATCGGGAGGCGCAGTATTTT. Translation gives CASSQDREAQYF.